The 28 T cell receptor beta chains listed next were all sequenced from one sample in a study of blood T cell repertoires in COVID-19 (dated by TCRdb to 2020 to 2021). The library was prepared using the immunoSEQ multiplex PCR assay. TCRdb mirrors the immuneACCESS table, restricted to in-frame sequences. Some clones are absent from its copies; in checked studies, under half trace to an unresolved V gene, and the reason for the others is unknown. The sample has about 240,000 clones on record, roughly 86% of them singletons. Of the sample, 4% is held by the ten largest clones. Sequencing input: peripheral blood. The origin of the receptors is a man aged 45-65 years with acute or convalescent COVID-19.

The V and J genes are TRBV7-3 and TRBJ1-2; TRBD1 matches 9 bases. This CDR3 region has 15 residues. CDR1 is SGHTA and CDR2 is FQGTGA in the germline V gene. Trimming at V came to 5 bases and at J to 4 bases, leaving 8 bases not matched to a gene. CDR3: CASSTGQGSIYGYTF. The CDR3 nucleotides are TGTGCCAGCAGCACCGGACAGGGGAGTATCTATGGCTACACCTTC.

This rearrangement joins TRBV4-1 to TRBJ1-5; no definite D call. The germline V gene encodes CDR1 MGHRA and CDR2 YSYEKL. The V end lost 0 bases, the J end lost 10 bases, and 19 bases lay between the germline ends. The CDR3 sequence is 16 residues long. The CDR3, as DNA: TGCGCCAGCAGCCAAGATCGAAGAGGAGGGTTGAATCCCCAGCATTTT. This gives the protein CASSQDRRGGLNPQHF.

The V call is TRBV10-3, the J call TRBJ1-5; TRBD1 might be the D (5 bases). V was pared by 8 bases and J by 6 bases, with 17 bases between. Germline CDR1 ENHRY, CDR2 SYGVKD. This CDR3 is 14 amino acids long. In DNA form, the CDR3 reads TGTGCCATCCGGGCGTCGGCGGGGGGTCAGCCCCAGCATTTT. This translates into CAIRASAGGQPQHF.

Worth noting for this clone: One junction end does not reproduce the germline sequence, and a read error may be involved. J is TRBJ1-1 and V is TRBV6-5; D is possibly TRBD1 (6 bases). The length of the CDR3 is 11 residues. Germline V gene lookup returns CDR1 MNHEY and CDR2 SVGAGI. This chain's CDR3 is CASRATGHHSF. The CDR3 DNA reads as TGTGCCAGCAGGGCTACAGGGCATCATTCCTTT.

The V call is TRBV13, the J call TRBJ2-5, with TRBD2 matching 14 bases. Germline assignment: CDR1 PRHDT and CDR2 FYEKMQ (reference sequence). V lost 2 bases and J lost 5; bases outside the gene matches: 4. The CDR3 runs to 16 residues. CDR3: CASSLRLAGGPETQYF. The CDR3 DNA reads TGTGCCAGCAGCTTAAGACTAGCGGGAGGGCCGGAGACCCAGTACTTC. Combining the CDR3 with reference TRBV13 and TRBJ2-5 gives the whole variable domain AAGVIQSPRHLIKEKRETATLKCYPIPRHDTVYWYQQGPGQDPQFLISFYEKMQSDKGSIPDRFSAQQFSDYHSELNMSSLELGDSALYFCASSLRLAGGPETQYFGPGTRLLVL.

The CDR3 here is CASSLNPGYEQYF. Here the CDR3 DNA reads TGTGCCAGCAGCTTGAACCCAGGCTACGAGCAGTACTTC. The V and J genes are TRBV5-4 and TRBJ2-7; D call uncertain. Germline loops: CDR1 SGHNT, CDR2 YYREEE (reference sequence). V was clipped by 1 base and J by 3 bases, with 8 bases between them. The CDR3 has 13 amino acids.

This clone came up once. The rearrangement uses TRBV3-1 (or the pseudogene TRBV3-2) and TRBJ1-1; possibly TRBD1 for D (5 bases). The V and J ends lost 2 bases and 7 bases respectively, with 8 bases between them. The CDR3 loop spans 12 amino acids. CDR1 and CDR2 (germline): LGHDT, YNNKEL (reference sequence). CDR3 protein: CASSQRTSEAFF. The CDR3 DNA reads as TGTGCCAGCAGCCAACGGACAAGTGAAGCTTTCTTT.

CDR3 nucleotides: TGTGCCAGCAGCCTATCCCAGGGGAAGAACTATGGCTACACCTTC. It encodes CASSLSQGKNYGYTF. This chain uses TRBV7-9 with TRBJ1-2; maybe TRBD1 (6 bases). Germline V lookup: CDR1 SEHNR, CDR2 FQNEAQ (reference sequence). Trimming shortened V by 5 bases and J by 2 bases, and 15 bases separated the two germline ends. The CDR3 loop spans 15 amino acids.

The J gene is TRBJ2-4, the V gene TRBV27; a weak D match, TRBD2 (5 bases). CDR1 is MNHEY, CDR2 SMNVEV, per germline (reference sequence). The CDR3 is made up of 16 amino acids. V gave up 5 bases and J gave up 1 base, with 15 bases separating them. The CDR3 is CASSPHPRGAKNIQYF. The CDR3 nucleotides are TGTGCCAGCAGTCCTCACCCTCGAGGGGCCAAAAACATTCAGTACTTC.

V usage is TRBV3-1 (or the pseudogene TRBV3-2) and J usage is TRBJ2-7; 11 bases line up with TRBD1. The CDR3 has 13 residues. Per the germline V gene, CDR1 is LGHDT and CDR2 is YNNKEL (reference sequence). The V gene end was trimmed by 7 bases and the J gene end by 4 bases; junction bases not matched to a gene: 3. The CDR3 bases are TGTGCCAGCACCCGGGACAGGGGGTACGAGCAGTACTTC. This codes for CASTRDRGYEQYF.

The CDR3 sequence is CAWSVKGGDYGYTF. DNA for the CDR3: TGTGCCTGGAGTGTAAAAGGGGGGGATTATGGCTACACCTTC. V and J are TRBV30 and TRBJ1-2; TRBD1 might be the D (6 bases). The V and J ends lost 0 bases and 5 bases respectively, with 13 bases between them. The CDR3 spans 14 residues. Germline CDR1 and CDR2: GTSNPN and SVGIG (reference sequence).

V is TRBV5-6 and J is TRBJ2-3; 7 nucleotides agree with TRBD2. The CDR3 covers 15 residues. Germline V lookup: CDR1 SGHDT, CDR2 YYEEEE. V shed 0 bases, J shed 8 bases, and the junction held 9 bases outside the gene matches. In nucleotides, the CDR3 is TGTGCCAGCAGCTTGGAGGGACTATCCACGGGTACGCAGTATTTT. It codes for CASSLEGLSTGTQYF.

The table lists this clone with a few counts. The rearrangement uses TRBV10-3 and TRBJ2-7; 10 nucleotides match TRBD1. This CDR3 comprises 16 residues. Germline lookup yields CDR1 ENHRY and CDR2 SYGVKD. V was pared by 4 bases and J by 2 bases, with 8 bases of the junction left unmatched. This CDR3 reads CAISGRQGAVTYEQYF. The CDR3 DNA sequence: TGTGCCATCAGTGGGCGACAGGGGGCGGTGACCTACGAGCAGTACTTC.

Notes on this clone: The same CDR3 also results from other DNA sequences found in this sample. This chain joins TRBV5-6 and TRBJ2-2, with TRBD2 matching over 12 bases. CDR3 size: 16 residues. The V segment lost 0 bases and the J segment 5 bases; nucleotides outside the gene matches: 2. Germline lookup yields CDR1 SGHDT and CDR2 YYEEEE. The DNA of the CDR3 is TGTGCCAGCAGCTTGGGGCTAGCGGGGGGGACCGGGGAGCTGTTTTTT. Protein sequence: CASSLGLAGGTGELFF. The full variable domain, its missing parts supplied by reference TRBV5-6 and TRBJ2-2, is DAGVTQSPTHLIKTRGQQVTLRCSPKSGHDTVSWYQQALGQGPQFIFQYYEEEERQRGNFPDRFSGHQFPNYSSELNVNALLLGDSALYLCASSLGLAGGTGELFFGEGSRLTVL.

J is TRBJ1-2 and V is TRBV5-5; TRBD1 matches at 7 bases. Germline V CDR1 and CDR2: SGHKS, YYEKEE (reference sequence). The CDR3 loop spans 14 amino acids. V lost 4 bases, J lost 3 bases, and 6 bases stayed unmatched. The CDR3 nucleotides read TGTGCCAGCAGCGGAGGGGACAGTCACTATGGCTACACCTTC. The encoded protein is CASSGGDSHYGYTF.

CDR3 coding DNA: TGTGCCAGCAGCGTGACTGGACAGGGTCGGGAGCAGTACTTC. It codes for CASSVTGQGREQYF. The J gene is TRBJ2-7, the V gene TRBV9; 8 nucleotides line up with TRBD1. The CDR3 has 14 residues. CDR1 and CDR2 (germline): SGDLS, YYNGEE. V lost 2 bases, J lost 7 bases, and 8 bases stayed unmatched.

The chain joins TRBV7-9 to TRBJ2-4; no clear D gene. Germline values: CDR1 SEHNR, CDR2 FQNEAQ (reference sequence). The CDR3 has 16 amino acids. Trimming took off 5 bases at V and 0 bases at J, with 14 bases between the two ends. CDR3 bases: TGTGCCAGCAGCCCCCGACACCTCCTAGCCAAAAACATTCAGTACTTC. Encoded protein: CASSPRHLLAKNIQYF.

Many counts were recorded for this clone. The chain uses TRBV7-9 and TRBJ1-5; 9 bases align to TRBD1. The V gene's germline CDR1 is SEHNR and CDR2 FQNEAQ (reference sequence). The junction had 3 bases not matched to a gene; V was cut back by 8 bases and J by 1 base. The CDR3 is 14 residues long. Here the CDR3 reads CASADRGSNQPQHF. DNA for the CDR3: TGTGCCAGCGCTGACAGGGGGAGCAATCAGCCCCAGCATTTT. Full variable domain (missing parts from reference TRBV7-9 and TRBJ1-5): DTGVSQNPRHKITKRGQNVTFRCDPISEHNRLYWYRQTLGQGPEFLTYFQNEAQLEKSRLLSDRFSAERPKGSFSTLEIQRTEQGDSAMYLCASADRGSNQPQHFGDGTRLSIL.

The V and J genes are TRBV19 and TRBJ1-1; no firm D call. The germline CDR1 and CDR2 sequences are LNHDA and SQIVND (reference sequence). Trimming removed 4 bases from V and 1 base from J, with 13 bases in between. The CDR3 is made up of 15 amino acids. In nucleotides, the CDR3 is TGTGCCAGTAGTACCACCCTAACAGAGAACACTGAAGCTTTCTTT. It specifies CASSTTLTENTEAFF. The entire variable domain, with the rest obtained from reference TRBV19 and TRBJ1-1, is as follows: DGGITQSPKYLFRKEGQNVTLSCEQNLNHDAMYWYRQDPGQGLRLIYYSQIVNDFQKGDIAEGYSVSREKKESFPLTVTSAQKNPTAFYLCASSTTLTENTEAFFGQGTRLTVV.

The V gene is TRBV9, the J gene TRBJ1-4, with a possible D match to TRBD1 (5 bases). CDR3 length equals 16 residues. Germline V gene data show CDR1 as SGDLS and CDR2 as YYNGEE. The ends were cut back, 3 bases at V and 6 bases at J, with 18 bases in the middle. CDR3 sequence reads: CASSDTPGRVDEKLFF. CDR3 in DNA: TGTGCCAGCAGCGACACTCCAGGGAGGGTGGATGAAAAACTGTTTTTT.

The chain is built from TRBV4-2 and TRBJ1-3, with 7 bases lining up with TRBD1. V was clipped by 7 bases and J by 2 bases; unmatched bases: 5. The CDR3 sequence is 14 residues long. The germline gives CDR1 LGHNA, CDR2 YNFKEQ. The CDR3 DNA follows: TGTGCCAGCACACAGGGGTTCACTGGAAACACCATATATTTT. Translation gives CASTQGFTGNTIYF.

The CDR3 reads CASSYTVNTEAFF. The CDR3 region has the DNA TGTGCCAGCAGCTATACAGTGAACACTGAAGCTTTCTTT. This chain joins TRBV11-3 and TRBJ1-1; D is unclear. CDR1 is SGHNT, CDR2 YENEEA, per germline. V was shortened by 4 bases and J by 0 bases, with 6 bases between the two germline ends. There are 13 residues in the CDR3.

This clone appeared once. CDR3 DNA: TGCGCCAGCGGCACAGGGACCAGCAATCAGCCCCAGCATTTT. Residues: CASGTGTSNQPQHF. V gene TRBV5-1 combines with J gene TRBJ1-5, with a possible D match to TRBD1 (6 bases). V was cut by 7 bases and J by 1 base, with 12 bases left in between. Per the germline V gene, CDR1 is SGHRS and CDR2 is YFSETQ. The CDR3 is 14 amino acids.

The CDR3 is CASSVMGQGAGELFF. In DNA, the CDR3 is TGTGCCAGCAGCGTTATGGGGCAGGGTGCCGGGGAGCTGTTTTTT. This chain uses TRBV9 with TRBJ2-2; maybe TRBD1 (5 bases). V was shortened by 2 bases and J by 6 bases, with 14 bases between the two germline ends. In germline, CDR1 is SGDLS, CDR2 YYNGEE. The CDR3 is made up of 15 amino acids.

The CDR3 nucleotides read TGTGCCAGCAGCCGGTCTAGCGGGAGGCCCTACAATGAGCAGTTCTTC. This codes for CASSRSSGRPYNEQFF. The V and J genes are TRBV3-1 (or the pseudogene TRBV3-2) and TRBJ2-1; the match to TRBD2 covers 11 bases. This CDR3 comprises 16 residues. J lost 2 bases, V lost 4 bases, and 4 bases had no gene match. Germline values: CDR1 LGHDT, CDR2 YNNKEL (reference sequence).

The rearrangement joins TRBV19 to TRBJ2-3; the match to TRBD2 covers 11 bases. V trimming: 9 bases; J trimming: 2 bases; junction bases outside the gene matches: 13. The CDR3 spans 17 residues. Germline-derived CDR1 and CDR2 are LNHDA and SQIVND (reference sequence). The CDR3 bases are TGTGCCAGCGCCGCCCCGGGACTAGCGGTGAACACAGATACGCAGTATTTT. Translating it yields CASAAPGLAVNTDTQYF.

This rearrangement joins TRBV10-3 to TRBJ2-1; 8 bases agree with TRBD2. Trimming took 3 bases from V and 7 from J; bases not matched to a gene: 11. The germline V gene has CDR1 ENHRY and CDR2 SYGVKD. The CDR3 runs 16 residues. This CDR3 reads CAISDPGGPGRNEQFF. The CDR3, as DNA: TGTGCCATCAGTGACCCGGGAGGGCCCGGTCGGAATGAGCAGTTCTTC.

CDR3 in amino acids: CASSVVAGGYEQYF. The CDR3 nucleotides read TGTGCCAGCAGCGTAGTAGCGGGAGGATACGAGCAGTACTTC. V usage is TRBV9 and J usage is TRBJ2-7; 10 bases are shared with TRBD2. Germline V lookup: CDR1 SGDLS, CDR2 YYNGEE. The V segment lost 0 bases and the J segment 4 bases; nucleotides outside the gene matches: 1. CDR3 length: 14 amino acids.